The 4 T cell receptor beta chains presented below share a single source sample, sequenced in a study of blood T cells in healthy people across ages. Combining a sample-barcoded 5' primer with a J-beta primer mix, a second PCR ran for roughly 7 to 11 cycles. TCRdb reprocessed the 5' RACE reads via MiXCR and lists one record per CDR3 protein. The sample has about 800,000 distinct CDR3 sequences; more than 20% are singletons. This sample was also put to use in a study of T cells of mothers and their children.

Input material: blood. The receptors derive from a boy younger than 18 in good health.

In its sample, this clonotype was seen a few times. The chain carries TRBV29-1 and TRBJ2-5; D not certain. Germline CDR1 is SQVTM and CDR2 is ANQGSEA. V was trimmed by 3 bases and J by 5 bases, leaving 10 bases between them. CDR3 length: 12 amino acids. This CDR3 is CSVDRASETQYF. In DNA, the CDR3 is TGCAGCGTTGATAGGGCTTCGGAGACCCAGTACTTC.

The V gene is TRBV5-1, the J gene TRBJ2-3; 11 positions agree with TRBD1. The germline CDR1 and CDR2 sequences are SGHRS and YFSETQ. CDR3 size: 16 residues. The trim removed 4 bases at V and 5 bases at J, leaving 9 bases unmatched. This CDR3 reads CASSPTGTGGLDTQYF. The CDR3 nucleotides are TGCGCCAGCAGCCCGACCGGGACAGGGGGTTTAGATACGCAGTATTTT.

The CDR3 DNA is TGTGCCAGCAGTTCCAACAGGGGGGGGCAAGAGACCCAGTACTTC. This gives the protein CASSSNRGGQETQYF. V gene TRBV6-5 combines with J gene TRBJ2-5; D perhaps matches TRBD1 (8 bases). Trimming took 4 bases from V and 2 from J, leaving 14 bases between them. Germline loops: CDR1 MNHEY, CDR2 SVGAGI. The CDR3 length is 15 residues.

The rearrangement links TRBV12-3 or TRBV12-4 to TRBJ2-1; D may be TRBD2 (5 bases). Between the trimmed V and J ends, which lost 8 bases and 10 bases, there was a span of 15 bases. The length of the CDR3 is 12 residues. For the CDR3, the DNA is TGTGCCAGCCACCGTCGGGGTGGAGAGCAGTTCTTC. Amino acid sequence: CASHRRGGEQFF.